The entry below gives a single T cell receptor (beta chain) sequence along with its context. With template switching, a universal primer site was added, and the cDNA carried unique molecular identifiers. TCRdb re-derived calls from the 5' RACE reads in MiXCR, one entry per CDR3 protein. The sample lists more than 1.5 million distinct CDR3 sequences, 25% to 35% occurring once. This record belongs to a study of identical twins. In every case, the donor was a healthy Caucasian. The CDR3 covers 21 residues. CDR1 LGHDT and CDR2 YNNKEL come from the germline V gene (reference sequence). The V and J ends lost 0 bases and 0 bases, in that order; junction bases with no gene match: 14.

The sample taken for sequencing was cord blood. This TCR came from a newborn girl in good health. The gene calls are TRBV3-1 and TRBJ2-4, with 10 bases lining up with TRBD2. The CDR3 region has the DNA TGTGCCAGCAGCCAAGACCGTAGCGGGAGGCCACAATCGTTAGCCAAAAACATTCAGTACTTC. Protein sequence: CASSQDRSGRPQSLAKNIQYF.